This paragraph covers one T cell receptor beta chain sequence. Antigen: not known. Trimming took off 4 bases at V and 1 base at J, with 17 bases between the two ends. Germline-derived CDR1 and CDR2 are MGHRA and YSYEKL. This CDR3 has 17 amino acids. The data derive from a study of human T cells and chemical hapten exposure. TCRdb called the RACE reads again in MiXCR, with one record for every CDR3 protein. The sample lists 150,000 to 200,000 distinct CDR3 sequences; approximately 31% were seen once. Specified time point: pre-sensitization, week 0. The treatment was: therapeutic diphenylcyclopropenone sensitization with weekly scalp DPC. The total RNA was obtained from whole blood that was not fractionated. Study results and caveats: Sensitizing with DPC caused no change in TCRs above 1 in 1000 frequency.

This chain uses TRBV4-1 with TRBJ2-1; D is possibly TRBD1 or TRBD2 (5 bases each). Sample: whole blood, taken in connection with sensitization to the hapten diphenylcyclopropenone (DPC). The origin of this receptor is a woman aged 25 to 45 with alopecia areata. Some clones in this sample may be carry-over from other donors' samples. CDR3 region: CASSPSIGGWSYNEQFF. The CDR3 DNA follows: TGCGCCAGCAGCCCTTCGATTGGGGGTTGGTCCTACAATGAGCAGTTCTTC.